The 21 T cell receptor beta chains reported below all come from one sample, sequenced in a study of blood T cell repertoires in COVID-19. TCRdb keeps only in-frame clones here, not all; method: immunoSEQ multiplex PCR. The sample yields 150,000 to 200,000 clones, approximately 85% seen once. Input material: PBMCs or T cells enriched from blood (not recorded which). The receptors shown here come from a woman between 18 and 29 years old who had recovered from COVID-19.

This chain connects TRBV7-3 to TRBJ2-3, with D tentatively TRBD1 (8 bases). Trimming stripped 2 bases from V and 3 bases from J, with 15 bases between. Germline V lookup: CDR1 SGHTA, CDR2 FQGTGA. The CDR3 has 16 residues. The CDR3 coding sequence is TGTGCCAGCAGCTTATGGGGGGGACAGGCAACAGATACGCAGTATTTT. Protein product: CASSLWGGQATDTQYF.

The sample holds a few counts of this clone. The V call is TRBV5-4, the J call TRBJ2-7, with TRBD1 identical over 7 bases. The CDR3 runs to 15 residues. Trimming cost V 4 bases and J 3 bases; bases outside gene matches: 10. In germline, CDR1 is SGHNT, CDR2 YYREEE (reference sequence). The CDR3 reads CASSPRQGVSYEQYF. For the CDR3, the DNA is TGTGCCAGCAGCCCCCGACAGGGTGTAAGCTACGAGCAGTACTTC.

V usage is TRBV4-3 and J usage is TRBJ2-3; D is possibly TRBD1 (5 bases). The CDR3 has 16 residues. Germline CDR1 LGHNA, CDR2 YSLEER. Trimming cost V 0 bases and J 4 bases, with 14 bases left between them. The DNA for the CDR3 is TGCGCCAGCAGCCAAGATCTGGACACCTCCCCAGATACGCAGTATTTT. This translates into CASSQDLDTSPDTQYF.

The chain employs TRBV28 and TRBJ2-6; 7 bases fit TRBD1. V shed 5 bases and J 3 bases; nucleotides not matched to a gene: 7. Germline CDR1 MDHEN, CDR2 SYDVKM. The CDR3 length is 16 residues. CDR3 region: CASSSAGGGGANVLTF. CDR3 sequence (DNA): TGTGCCAGCAGTAGCGCAGGGGGTGGTGGGGCCAACGTCCTGACTTTC.

The J gene is TRBJ1-1, the V gene TRBV7-2, with D unclear. Germline CDR1 SGHTA, CDR2 FQGNSA. There are 14 residues in the CDR3. V was pared by 3 bases and J by 8 bases, with 16 bases between. The CDR3 sequence: CASSFSGWEGEAFF. CDR3 in DNA: TGTGCCAGCAGCTTTTCTGGTTGGGAGGGAGAAGCTTTCTTT.

The gene calls are TRBV2 and TRBJ2-3; possible D gene TRBD1, 5 bases. CDR1 and CDR2 from the germline V gene are SNHLY and FYNNEI. V lost 7 bases to trimming and J lost 3 bases, with 17 bases between them. CDR3 size: 15 residues. The CDR3 DNA sequence: TGTGCCAGCACCCGACAGTCCCCCAGGACAGATACGCAGTATTTT. Translating it yields CASTRQSPRTDTQYF.

This chain links TRBV5-1 with TRBJ1-4, with D hard to call. The CDR3 covers 15 residues. Looked up from germline, CDR1 is SGHRS and CDR2 is YFSETQ. Trimming pared 4 bases from V and 0 bases from J, leaving 10 bases between. Here the CDR3 reads CASSIDIATNEKLFF. CDR3 in DNA: TGCGCCAGCAGCATCGACATTGCAACTAATGAAAAACTGTTTTTT.

The chain carries TRBV4-1 and TRBJ1-1, with D uncertain. Germline CDR1 MGHRA, CDR2 YSYEKL. V lost 4 bases and J 0 bases, leaving 9 bases between the germline ends. The CDR3 runs to 14 residues. CDR3 sequence reads: CASSPILMNTEAFF. The CDR3 DNA is TGCGCCAGCAGCCCGATACTGATGAACACTGAAGCTTTCTTT.

V gene TRBV12-3 or TRBV12-4 combines with J gene TRBJ1-2; the D gene is possibly TRBD1 (6 bases). V dropped 6 bases and J dropped 0 bases, with 8 bases sitting between them. This CDR3 has 13 amino acids. The CDR3 loop is CASSGQSNYGYTF. CDR3 nucleotides: TGTGCCAGCAGCGGACAGTCTAACTATGGCTACACCTTC.

The J gene is TRBJ1-4, the V gene TRBV5-1; D is ambiguous. The germline gives CDR1 SGHRS, CDR2 YFSETQ. V shed 3 bases and J shed 0 bases, with 9 bases lying between them. This CDR3 comprises 15 residues. The CDR3 region is CASSSSGTTNEKLFF. The CDR3 nucleotides are TGCGCCAGCAGCTCCTCAGGAACAACTAATGAAAAACTGTTTTTT.

The V gene is TRBV21-1, the J gene TRBJ1-3; the table gives TRBD1 as D, unverified against the DNA. TRBV21-1 is termed a pseudogene. This CDR3 comprises 17 residues. The CDR3: CASSSQGGQGSGNTIYF. CDR3 in DNA: TGTGCCAGCAGCTCCCAGGGGGGCCAGGGCTCTGGAAACACCATATATTTT.

The chain employs TRBV19 and TRBJ2-7; TRBD2 matches 11 bases. V lost 7 bases to trimming and J lost 2 bases; unmatched junction nucleotides: 4. Germline V lookup: CDR1 LNHDA, CDR2 SQIVND (reference sequence). The CDR3 runs to 14 residues. The CDR3 protein is CASIGSGGAYEQYF. The DNA for the CDR3 is TGTGCCAGTATCGGTAGCGGGGGGGCCTACGAGCAGTACTTC. Full variable domain (outside the CDR3, taken from reference TRBV19 and TRBJ2-7): DGGITQSPKYLFRKEGQNVTLSCEQNLNHDAMYWYRQDPGQGLRLIYYSQIVNDFQKGDIAEGYSVSREKKESFPLTVTSAQKNPTAFYLCASIGSGGAYEQYFGPGTRLTVT.

The V gene is TRBV19, the J gene TRBJ1-1; possible D gene TRBD1, 5 bases. V was trimmed by 4 bases and J by 1 base, leaving 10 bases between them. There are 14 residues in the CDR3. The germline gives CDR1 LNHDA, CDR2 SQIVND (reference sequence). The CDR3 loop reads CASSTQGRNTEAFF. The CDR3 DNA is TGTGCCAGTAGTACGCAGGGAAGGAACACTGAAGCTTTCTTT.

The chain employs TRBV27 and TRBJ1-2, with D possibly being TRBD1 (5 bases). The CDR3 extends over 15 amino acids. The V end lost 6 bases, the J end lost 3 bases, and 17 bases lay between the germline ends. Germline loops: CDR1 MNHEY, CDR2 SMNVEV (reference sequence). CDR3 DNA sequence: TGTGCCAGCAGACCCTTGGGGGGGTTGGACTATGGCTACACCTTC. Its translation: CASRPLGGLDYGYTF.

This chain links TRBV3-1 (or the pseudogene TRBV3-2) with TRBJ2-1, with 8 nucleotides matching TRBD2. The length of the CDR3 is 16 residues. Germline V gene lookup returns CDR1 LGHDT and CDR2 YNNKEL (reference sequence). With V trimmed by 4 bases and J by 4 bases, 9 bases remained unmatched. CDR3 DNA sequence: TGTGCCAGCAGCCCGTATACTAGCGGCCCGTACAATGAGCAGTTCTTC. Translation gives CASSPYTSGPYNEQFF.

The chain has TRBV19 and TRBJ1-6; D uncertain. Trimming removed 8 bases from V and 0 bases from J, with 5 bases in between. The CDR3 runs 13 residues. The germline gives CDR1 LNHDA, CDR2 SQIVND (reference sequence). As DNA, the CDR3 is TGTGCCAGTTCTAACTCCTATAATTCACCCCTCCACTTT. This gives the protein CASSNSYNSPLHF.

This CDR3 is CASSLSGGWSEQYF. For the CDR3, the DNA is TGTGCCAGCAGCTTAAGTGGCGGGTGGAGCGAGCAGTACTTC. This sequence joins TRBV7-9 and TRBJ2-7, with TRBD2 as a possible D gene (5 bases). This CDR3 is 14 amino acids long. V was pared by 2 bases and J by 6 bases, with 14 bases between. Per germline, CDR1 SEHNR and CDR2 FQNEAQ (reference sequence).

The V gene is TRBV28, the J gene TRBJ2-1; tentatively, D is TRBD2 (6 bases). The V end was cut by 9 bases, the J end by 7 bases, with 19 bases between. The germline V gene encodes CDR1 MDHEN and CDR2 SYDVKM. CDR3 length: 14 residues. The DNA of the CDR3 is TGTGCCAGTGTTCGCAGTTTTGGGGGGAATGAGCAGTTCTTC. Its translation: CASVRSFGGNEQFF. Looking up the rest from reference TRBV28 and TRBJ2-1 gives the full variable domain: DVKVTQSSRYLVKRTGEKVFLECVQDMDHENMFWYRQDPGLGLRLIYFSYDVKMKEKGDIPEGYSVSREKKERFSLILESASTNQTSMYLCASVRSFGGNEQFFGPGTRLTVL.

This chain links TRBV10-3 with TRBJ1-4; no firm D call. Looked up from germline, CDR1 is ENHRY and CDR2 is SYGVKD. V was shortened by 1 base and J by 8 bases, with 26 bases between the two germline ends. This CDR3 comprises 19 residues. The CDR3, as DNA: TGTGCCATCAGTGAGTTCGGCGGGCTTTCGGTGTCCAGTACCGAAAAACTGTTTTTT. Translating it yields CAISEFGGLSVSSTEKLFF.

This clone showed up just once. This chain links TRBV27 with TRBJ2-7, with 7 bases matching TRBD1. V shed 3 bases and J 5 bases; nucleotides not matched to a gene: 10. Germline CDR1 is MNHEY and CDR2 is SMNVEV (reference sequence). The CDR3 length is 15 residues. The CDR3: CASSFRSAGGHEQYF. CDR3 bases: TGTGCCAGCAGTTTTCGATCGGCAGGGGGTCACGAGCAGTACTTC.

The rearrangement uses TRBV10-2 and TRBJ2-7; unclear D gene. The CDR3 has 14 residues. V was shortened by 3 bases and J by 4 bases, with 13 bases between the two germline ends. Germline CDR1 reads WSHSY; CDR2 reads SAAADI. The CDR3 nucleotides are TGCGCCAGCAGTGATACCCCTAGACCTTACGAGCAGTACTTC. Translating gives CASSDTPRPYEQYF.